This entry is about one TCR beta chain. Its antigen is still unknown. This sample is drawn from a study of PD-1 blockade in mismatch repair-deficient tumors. Findings of the study overall: Tumor-resident clones, often undetectable pretreatment in blood, expanded then contracted after pembrolizumab.

This table comes from immunoSEQ multiplex PCR, and its TCRdb copy is limited to in-frame clones, with some not included. The sample consists of about 110,000 clones, about 83% of them appearing once. The CDR3 sequence is 19 residues long. Germline assignment: CDR1 SGHNT and CDR2 YYREEE (reference sequence). V shed 4 bases, J shed 5 bases, and the junction held 17 bases outside the gene matches. The TCR comes from an adult with mismatch repair-deficient cancer. Sequencing was performed on peripheral blood, taken approximately 60 weeks after starting pembrolizumab. The V and J genes are TRBV5-4 and TRBJ2-5; 13 positions match TRBD2. The CDR3 DNA sequence: TGTGCCAGCAGCCCACGGACTAGCGGGAGTTTTGTGGGGTTGGAGACCCAGTACTTC. This gives the protein CASSPRTSGSFVGLETQYF. Supplemented by reference TRBV5-4 and TRBJ2-5, the full variable domain reads ETGVTQSPTHLIKTRGQQVTLRCSSQSGHNTVSWYQQALGQGPQFIFQYYREEENGRGNFPPRFSGLQFPNYSSELNVNALELDDSALYLCASSPRTSGSFVGLETQYFGPGTRLLVL.